The 5 T cell receptor beta chains reported below all come from one sample, sequenced in a study of early T cells in non-severe SARS-CoV-2 infection. TCRdb analysed the 5' RACE reads with MiXCR anew, one entry per CDR3 protein. The table includes tens of thousands of distinct CDR3 sequences, 5.5% to 7% detected once. This sample comprised whole blood, obtained at baseline. The receptors were sampled from an adult who was a healthcare worker with PCR-confirmed SARS-CoV-2 infection or an uninfected control (not recorded which).

This clonotype was picked up many times. The chain joins TRBV20-1 to TRBJ2-3, with a weak D call TRBD2 (6 bases). The length of the CDR3 is 14 residues. CDR1 is DFQATT and CDR2 is SNEGSKA in the germline V gene (reference sequence). V was pared by 5 bases and J by 1 base, with 13 bases between. The chain's CDR3 is CSAGDFRGTDTQYF. The CDR3 nucleotides are TGCAGTGCTGGGGACTTCAGGGGCACAGATACGCAGTATTTT.

The table lists this clonotype with many counts. This sequence joins TRBV7-2 and TRBJ2-3; D might be TRBD2 (6 bases). V lost 5 bases to trimming and J lost 2 bases, with 11 bases between them. This CDR3 has 14 residues. Looked up from germline, CDR1 is SGHTA and CDR2 is FQGNSA. The CDR3 spells CASSLRDFTDTQYF. CDR3 bases: TGTGCCAGCAGCCTCCGGGACTTCACAGATACGCAGTATTTT.

This clonotype was detected ten times or more. This chain connects TRBV7-2 to TRBJ1-5; D remains ambiguous. The V end lost 2 bases, the J end lost 7 bases, and 9 bases lay between the germline ends. The CDR3 is 13 amino acids. Germline-derived CDR1 and CDR2 are SGHTA and FQGNSA. The CDR3 reads CASSLQSQQPQHF. The CDR3 region has the DNA TGTGCCAGCAGCTTACAGTCTCAACAGCCCCAGCATTTT.

This clonotype was counted ten times or more. This sequence joins TRBV7-2 and TRBJ1-2, with D possibly TRBD1 on 5 matching bases. The CDR3 has 14 amino acids. Trimming took off 5 bases at V and 8 bases at J, with 18 bases between the two ends. CDR1 is SGHTA, CDR2 FQGNSA, per germline. The CDR3 is CASSTSNRSPGYTF. In DNA, the CDR3 is TGTGCCAGCAGCACATCCAACAGGTCCCCGGGCTACACCTTC.

At least ten counts were recorded for this clonotype. The chain carries TRBV5-1 and TRBJ2-3, with 14 nucleotides matching TRBD2. This CDR3 spans 15 amino acids. The ends lost 4 bases at V and 12 bases at J; junction bases unmatched: 10. Per the germline V gene, CDR1 is SGHRS and CDR2 is YFSETQ. CDR3 sequence reads: CASSLRTSGGPPQYF. CDR3 nucleotides: TGCGCCAGCAGCCTGAGGACTAGCGGGGGGCCACCCCAGTATTTT.